This TCR beta chain was documented in a study of vaccination and CD4 T cells after COVID-19. The CDR3 is made up of 15 amino acids. Trimming removed 7 bases from V and 1 base from J, with 14 bases in between. Germline CDR1 and CDR2: MNHEY and SVGEGT. As regards this clonotype: Antigen: not known.

Described treatment: approximately 11-day PBMC culture with coronavirus spike peptide pools or control peptides (ViraFEST assay). The Oncomine TCR Beta short-read assay was applied to DNA of cultured CD4+ T cells. Once CD4+ T cells had been cultured, genomic DNA was extracted from them. TCRdb redid the calling of the PCR reads with MiXCR, one entry per CDR3 protein. The sample has around 13,000 distinct CDR3 sequences, around 20% seen once; the top ten hold approximately 14%. The gene calls are TRBV6-2 or TRBV6-3 and TRBJ1-5, with D uncertain. Sequences were obtained from cultured CD4+ T cells from blood. The sequence was collected from a human donor with COVID-19. CDR3 coding DNA: TGTGCCAGCAATAAGGGCCGGGTAAGCAATCAGCCCCAGCATTTT. Amino acid sequence: CASNKGRVSNQPQHF.